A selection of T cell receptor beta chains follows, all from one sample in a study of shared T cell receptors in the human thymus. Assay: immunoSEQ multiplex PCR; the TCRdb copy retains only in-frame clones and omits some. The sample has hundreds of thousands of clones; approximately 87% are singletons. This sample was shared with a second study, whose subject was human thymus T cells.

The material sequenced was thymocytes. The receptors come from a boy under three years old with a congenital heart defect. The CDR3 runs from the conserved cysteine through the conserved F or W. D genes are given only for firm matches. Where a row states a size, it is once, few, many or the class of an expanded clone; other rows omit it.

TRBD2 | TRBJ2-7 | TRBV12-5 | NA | CASGLQTSDRRAYEQYF | TGTGCTAGTGGTCTCCAAACTAGCGACAGACGGGCCTACGAGCAGTACTTC
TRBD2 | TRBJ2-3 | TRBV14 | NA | CASSPGRERLTTTDTQYF | TGTGCCAGCAGCCCCGGGCGGGAGAGGTTAACCACCACAGATACGCAGTATTTT
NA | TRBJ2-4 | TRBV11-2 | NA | CASRSEDIQYF | TGTGCCAGCAGATCGGAGGACATTCAGTACTTC
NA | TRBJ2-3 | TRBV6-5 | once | CASKKAGRTDTQYF | TGTGCCAGCAAAAAGGCGGGGAGGACAGATACGCAGTATTTT
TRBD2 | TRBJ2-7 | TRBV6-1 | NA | CASSEYGREENFLRRREGTYEQYF | TGTGCCAGCAGTGAATACGGTCGGGAGGAGAATTTCCTAAGGCGGCGGGAGGGGACCTACGAGCAGTACTTC
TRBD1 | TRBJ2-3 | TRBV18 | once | CASSPNGRDRWTDTQYF | TGTGCCAGCTCACCAAATGGTCGGGACAGGTGGACAGATACGCAGTATTTT
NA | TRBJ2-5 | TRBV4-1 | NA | CASSQDRSQETQYF | TGCGCCAGCAGCCAAGATCGCAGCCAAGAGACCCAGTACTTC
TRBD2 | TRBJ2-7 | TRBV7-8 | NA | CASSLESTSGRIPYEQYF | TGTGCCAGCAGCTTAGAATCAACTAGCGGGAGGATTCCCTACGAGCAGTACTTC
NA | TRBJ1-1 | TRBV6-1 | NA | CASSEELPEGLNTEAFF | TGTGCCAGCAGTGAAGAGCTCCCGGAGGGGTTGAACACTGAAGCTTTCTTT
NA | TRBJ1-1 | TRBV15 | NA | CATSRDPVGGNTEAFF | TGTGCCACCAGCAGAGATCCGGTGGGGGGGAACACTGAAGCTTTCTTT
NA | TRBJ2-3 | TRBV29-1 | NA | CNLHGGDTQYF | TGCAACCTGCATGGGGGGGATACGCAGTATTTT
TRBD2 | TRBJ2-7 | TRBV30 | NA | CAWSVSTLAGDRYEQYF | TGTGCCTGGAGTGTATCGACTCTAGCGGGAGATCGCTACGAGCAGTACTTC
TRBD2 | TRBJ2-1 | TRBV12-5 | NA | CASGLALTSGRGGYNEQFF | TGTGCTAGTGGTTTGGCCCTCACTAGCGGGAGGGGGGGGTACAATGAGCAGTTCTTC
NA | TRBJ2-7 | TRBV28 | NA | CASSWGPGDEQYF | TGTGCCAGCAGTTGGGGGCCCGGGGACGAGCAGTACTTC
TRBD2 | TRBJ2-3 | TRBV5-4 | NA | CASGASGRNPPGTQYF | TGTGCCAGCGGGGCTAGCGGGAGAAACCCCCCAGGTACGCAGTATTTT
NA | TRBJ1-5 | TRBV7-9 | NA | CASSLDSQPQHF | TGTGCCAGCAGCCTAGACAGCCAGCCCCAGCATTTT
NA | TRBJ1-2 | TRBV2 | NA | CASSVRQEPNYGYTF | TGTGCCAGCAGTGTTAGACAGGAGCCAAACTATGGCTACACCTTC
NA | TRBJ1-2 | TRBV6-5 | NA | CASSSRGFGYGYTF | TGTGCCAGCAGCTCGAGGGGGTTCGGCTATGGCTACACCTTC